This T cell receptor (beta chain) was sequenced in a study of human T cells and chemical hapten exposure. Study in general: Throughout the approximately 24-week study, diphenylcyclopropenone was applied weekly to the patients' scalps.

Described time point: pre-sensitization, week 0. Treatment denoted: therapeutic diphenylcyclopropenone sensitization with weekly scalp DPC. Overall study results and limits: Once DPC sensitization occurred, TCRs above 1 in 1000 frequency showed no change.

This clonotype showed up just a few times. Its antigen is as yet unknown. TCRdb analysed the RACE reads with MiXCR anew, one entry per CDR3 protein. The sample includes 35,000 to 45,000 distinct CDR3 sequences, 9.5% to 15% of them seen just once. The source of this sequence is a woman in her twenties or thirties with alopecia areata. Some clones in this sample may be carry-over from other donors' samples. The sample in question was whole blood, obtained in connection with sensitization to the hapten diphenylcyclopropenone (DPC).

The CDR3 DNA follows: TGCAGTGCTAGAGTCACCCCTCCCCCAGCCCGGGGAACGAATACGCAGTATTTT. Translated, it gives CSARVTPPPARGTNTQYF. This rearrangement joins TRBV20-1 to TRBJ2-3; tentative D call: TRBD2 (5 bases). Germline V gene sequence: CDR1 DFQATT, CDR2 SNEGSKA (reference sequence). The V end lost 1 base, the J end lost 7 bases, and 27 bases lay between the germline ends. This CDR3 contains 18 residues.